The 3 T cell receptor beta chains below were found in one sample sequenced in a study of T-cell reconstitution after alpha-beta-depleted transplantation in children. The authors prepared the TCRbeta library with unique molecular identifiers. TCRdb analysed the PCR reads with MiXCR anew, one entry per CDR3 protein. The table has 250,000 to 300,000 distinct CDR3 sequences, roughly a tenth seen once; the top ten hold around 7.5%. The sample here was PBMCs, taken before TCRalphabeta/CD19-depleted stem cell transplant. Receptors originate from a boy under three years old with acute myeloid leukemia, due to receive a stem cell transplant.

This clonotype has ten or more counts. This sequence joins TRBV11-2 and TRBJ2-7, with TRBD1 matching 7 bases. The CDR3 has 14 residues. Germline CDR1 is SGHAT and CDR2 is FQNNGV. Losses at the gene ends were 2 bases for V and 3 bases for J; bases not matched to a gene: 4. The CDR3 DNA sequence: TGTGCCAGCAGCTTACGGGACAGCCTCTACGAGCAGTACTTC. It yields the protein CASSLRDSLYEQYF.

This clonotype has at least ten counts. V is TRBV5-5 and J is TRBJ1-2; maybe TRBD1 (5 bases). V was shortened by 2 bases and J by 8 bases, with 10 bases between the two germline ends. The V gene's germline CDR1 is SGHKS and CDR2 YYEKEE (reference sequence). CDR3 length: 12 amino acids. The chain's CDR3 is CASSFQTAGYTF. DNA of the CDR3: TGTGCCAGCAGCTTTCAGACAGCAGGCTACACCTTC.

The sample holds many counts of this clonotype. Germline and junction disagree at one end, which may indicate a read error. The chain combines TRBV28 with TRBJ1-6; the match to TRBD1 covers 8 bases. CDR3 length: 15 amino acids. Germline V gene lookup returns CDR1 MDHEN and CDR2 SYDVKM. For the CDR3, the DNA is TGTGCCAGCAGTTATAGGACAGGGAATAAATCACCCCTCCACTTT. Protein sequence: CASSYRTGNKSPLHF.